These 27 T cell receptor beta chains were all obtained from the same sample, sequenced in a study of blood T cell repertoires in COVID-19. Libraries were prepared by immunoSEQ multiplex PCR; TCRdb keeps only in-frame clonotypes and omits some of them. This table holds 40,000 or so clones, about 88% found once. The sequenced sample was peripheral blood. Receptors were obtained from a human donor in a cohort sampled during active COVID-19.

In this sample, this clone turned up once. The chain has TRBV5-4 and TRBJ1-2; weak D call: TRBD1 (6 bases). V was clipped by 4 bases and J by 4 bases, with 17 bases between them. The germline gives CDR1 SGHNT, CDR2 YYREEE (reference sequence). The CDR3 is 15 residues long. CDR3 in amino acids: CASSASGRGGYGYTF. The CDR3 DNA reads TGTGCCAGCAGCGCTTCGGGGAGGGGGGGCTATGGCTACACCTTC.

This chain uses TRBV7-8 with TRBJ1-2; 8 bases agree with TRBD1. J gave up 6 bases and V 3 bases, and 9 bases lay outside the gene matches. This CDR3 has 15 residues. Germline CDR1 SGHVS, CDR2 FQNEAQ. The CDR3 is CASSFSPGGADGYTF. CDR3 nucleotides: TGTGCCAGCAGCTTTTCTCCAGGGGGCGCGGATGGCTACACCTTC.

The rearrangement links TRBV15 to TRBJ2-1, with 9 bases lining up with TRBD1. The CDR3 is 14 amino acids. Germline loops: CDR1 LNHNV, CDR2 YYDKDF (reference sequence). The V gene end was trimmed by 3 bases and the J gene end by 10 bases; junction bases not matched to a gene: 7. Here the CDR3 DNA reads TGTGCCACCAGCAGTGACCGGGACAGGGTCGAGCAGTTCTTC. This translates into CATSSDRDRVEQFF.

V gene TRBV5-4 combines with J gene TRBJ1-4; TRBD1 matches at 7 bases. After removal of 0 bases from V and 4 bases from J, the junction contained 3 bases not matched to a gene. Per the germline V gene, CDR1 is SGHNT and CDR2 is YYREEE (reference sequence). The CDR3 is made up of 15 amino acids. CDR3 protein: CASSLGTGYNEKLFF. The DNA of the CDR3 is TGTGCCAGCAGCTTGGGGACAGGCTATAATGAAAAACTGTTTTTT.

The chain recombines TRBV12-3 or TRBV12-4 with TRBJ2-3; weak D call: TRBD2 (7 bases). This CDR3 is 13 amino acids long. V was trimmed by 4 bases and J by 5 bases, leaving 10 bases between them. CDR3 sequence reads: CASSYGGLDTQYF. The CDR3 coding sequence is TGTGCCAGCAGTTACGGGGGGCTAGATACGCAGTATTTT.

V usage is TRBV6-5 and J usage is TRBJ2-7; the match to TRBD2 covers 11 bases. This CDR3 is 15 amino acids long. Germline V gene data show CDR1 as MNHEY and CDR2 as SVGAGI. Trimming at V came to 3 bases and at J to 2 bases, leaving 3 bases not matched to a gene. CDR3 sequence (DNA): TGTGCCAGCAGTTATGATAGCGGGGGGGCCTACGAGCAGTACTTC. It encodes CASSYDSGGAYEQYF.

The chain is built from TRBV6-8 and TRBJ2-1; D may be TRBD1 (6 bases). Trimming removed 0 bases at V and 0 bases at J, with 12 bases between. Germline V CDR1 and CDR2: MNHGY, SAAAGT. The CDR3 consists of 17 residues. CDR3 sequence (DNA): TGTGCCAGCAGTTACTCGAGGTGGGGGCACTCCTACAATGAGCAGTTCTTC. Protein: CASSYSRWGHSYNEQFF.

The gene calls are TRBV6-5 and TRBJ2-5; perhaps TRBD1 as D (5 bases). This CDR3 has 12 residues. The germline CDR1 and CDR2 sequences are MNHEY and SVGAGI. CDR3 sequence: CAASRNRETQYF. CDR3 DNA: TGTGCTGCCAGCAGGAACAGGGAGACCCAGTACTTC.

This chain links TRBV25-1 with TRBJ2-2; 7 bases line up with TRBD1. Germline trimming cut 4 bases from V and 1 base from J; bases unmatched to any gene: 3. This CDR3 comprises 15 residues. CDR1 is MGHDK, CDR2 SYGVNS, per germline. The CDR3 reads CASSAGTVNTGELFF. For the CDR3, the DNA is TGTGCCAGCAGTGCCGGGACAGTGAACACCGGGGAGCTGTTTTTT.

The chain carries TRBV10-3 and TRBJ1-6; D is possibly TRBD1 (6 bases). CDR1 and CDR2 (germline): ENHRY, SYGVKD. V was clipped by 6 bases and J by 5 bases, with 11 bases between them. This CDR3 spans 14 amino acids. CDR3 sequence (DNA): TGTGCCATCAGGCGGACAGAAGATAATTCACCCCTCCACTTT. It encodes CAIRRTEDNSPLHF.

The V and J genes are TRBV7-9 and TRBJ1-2, with 12 bases identical to TRBD1. Germline V lookup: CDR1 SEHNR, CDR2 FQNEAQ (reference sequence). This CDR3 spans 16 amino acids. Trimming at V came to 5 bases and at J to 6 bases, leaving 10 bases not matched to a gene. DNA for the CDR3: TGTGCCAGCAGCCGATCGGGACAGGGGGCGCATAATGGCTACACCTTC. Its protein is CASSRSGQGAHNGYTF. Based on the CDR3 plus reference TRBV7-9 and TRBJ1-2, the full variable domain is DTGVSQNPRHKITKRGQNVTFRCDPISEHNRLYWYRQTLGQGPEFLTYFQNEAQLEKSRLLSDRFSAERPKGSFSTLEIQRTEQGDSAMYLCASSRSGQGAHNGYTFGSGTRLTVV.

This chain joins TRBV4-1 and TRBJ2-2; TRBD2 matches 15 bases. Germline V lookup: CDR1 MGHRA, CDR2 YSYEKL. This CDR3 region has 18 residues. The V segment lost 1 base and the J segment 5 bases; nucleotides outside the gene matches: 5. As DNA, the CDR3 is TGCGCCAGCAGCCAAGGGACTAGCGGGGGGGCACGGACCGGGGAGCTGTTTTTT. This translates into CASSQGTSGGARTGELFF.

The chain carries TRBV7-3 and TRBJ1-2, with D possibly being TRBD1 (5 bases). The CDR3 is made up of 12 amino acids. Per the germline V gene, CDR1 is SGHTA and CDR2 is FQGTGA. The ends were cut back, 5 bases at V and 4 bases at J, with 8 bases in the middle. The CDR3 nucleotides read TGTGCCAGCAGCCCCGACAGCTATGGCTACACCTTC. Translated, it gives CASSPDSYGYTF.

The chain links TRBV5-4 to TRBJ2-6; TRBD1 is a possible D gene (6 bases). V was cut by 0 bases and J by 2 bases, with 6 bases left in between. CDR1 and CDR2 (germline): SGHNT, YYREEE (reference sequence). The CDR3 loop spans 15 amino acids. CDR3 bases: TGTGCCAGCAGCTTGGGGGGGCCTGGGGCCAACGTCCTGACTTTC. Protein sequence: CASSLGGPGANVLTF.

The rearrangement links TRBV3-1 (or the pseudogene TRBV3-2) to TRBJ1-5; 12 bases fit TRBD1. This CDR3 contains 18 residues. Germline assignment: CDR1 LGHDT and CDR2 YNNKEL (reference sequence). V shed 2 bases, J shed 9 bases, and the junction held 14 bases outside the gene matches. The DNA for the CDR3 is TGTGCCAGCAGCCAACGAAGGCCGGGACAGGGGGCAGGGTCGCCCCAGCATTTT. Amino acid sequence: CASSQRRPGQGAGSPQHF.

On this clone: Additional DNA sequences in this sample encode the identical CDR3. The CDR3 DNA reads as TGTGCCAGTAGTATCTTCTCCGGGGGGAACACTGAAGCTTTCTTT. This gives the protein CASSIFSGGNTEAFF. The chain joins TRBV19 to TRBJ1-1, with D possibly matching TRBD1 (5 bases). V lost 3 bases and J 1 base, leaving 12 bases between the germline ends. Germline CDR1 is LNHDA and CDR2 is SQIVND (reference sequence). The CDR3 has 15 amino acids. Full variable domain (remainder filled in from reference TRBV19 and TRBJ1-1): DGGITQSPKYLFRKEGQNVTLSCEQNLNHDAMYWYRQDPGQGLRLIYYSQIVNDFQKGDIAEGYSVSREKKESFPLTVTSAQKNPTAFYLCASSIFSGGNTEAFFGQGTRLTVV.

J is TRBJ2-7 and V is TRBV6-6; perhaps TRBD2 as D (5 bases). This CDR3 has 16 amino acids. Looked up from germline, CDR1 is MNHNY and CDR2 is SVGAGI (reference sequence). V dropped 3 bases and J dropped 1 base, with 16 bases sitting between them. DNA of the CDR3: TGTGCCAGCAGTTATTTATTAGGAGGCGGATCCTACGAGCAGTACTTC. Translating gives CASSYLLGGGSYEQYF.

This chain links TRBV18 with TRBJ2-6, with D unclear. Germline CDR1 and CDR2: KGHSH and LQKENI. Trimming took off 1 base at V and 0 bases at J, with 13 bases between the two ends. The CDR3 totals 18 residues. This CDR3 reads CASSPLTPSGSGANVLTF. In DNA form, the CDR3 reads TGTGCCAGCTCACCACTTACACCAAGTGGCTCTGGGGCCAACGTCCTGACTTTC. The full variable domain, completed using reference TRBV18 and TRBJ2-6, is NAGVMQNPRHLVRRRGQEARLRCSPMKGHSHVYWYRQLPEEGLKFMVYLQKENIIDESGMPKERFSAEFPKEGPSILRIQQVVRGDSAAYFCASSPLTPSGSGANVLTFGAGSRLTVL.

This clone has only a few counts. V usage is TRBV7-9 and J usage is TRBJ1-4; D gene uncertain. V lost 6 bases and J lost 5, with 16 bases in between. This CDR3 contains 15 residues. Germline V lookup: CDR1 SEHNR, CDR2 FQNEAQ (reference sequence). The CDR3 region is CASRLGRGPNEKLFF. CDR3 sequence (DNA): TGTGCCAGCAGATTGGGCCGAGGGCCCAATGAAAAACTGTTTTTT.

The rearrangement joins TRBV9 to TRBJ2-6; no definite D call. Germline CDR1 SGDLS, CDR2 YYNGEE. V lost 3 bases, J lost 0 bases, and 7 bases lay in between. The CDR3 covers 15 residues. CDR3 region: CASSAHISGANVLTF. The DNA of the CDR3 is TGTGCCAGCAGCGCCCACATCTCTGGGGCCAACGTCCTGACTTTC. Based on the CDR3 plus reference TRBV9 and TRBJ2-6, the full variable domain is DSGVTQTPKHLITATGQRVTLRCSPRSGDLSVYWYQQSLDQGLQFLIQYYNGEERAKGNILERFSAQQFPDLHSELNLSSLELGDSALYFCASSAHISGANVLTFGAGSRLTVL.

The chain uses TRBV29-1 and TRBJ2-7; 8 nucleotides agree with TRBD2. This CDR3 has 13 amino acids. With 7 bases clipped from V and 2 bases from J, the junction kept 7 bases outside the gene matches. Germline V lookup: CDR1 SQVTM, CDR2 ANQGSEA. This CDR3 is CSGLRAGAYEQYF. The CDR3 DNA is TGCAGCGGGTTAAGAGCGGGGGCCTACGAGCAGTACTTC.

This clone has only one observation. The chain is built from TRBV3-1 (or the pseudogene TRBV3-2) and TRBJ2-5; 14 bases fit TRBD2. CDR1 LGHDT and CDR2 YNNKEL come from the germline V gene (reference sequence). The CDR3 contains 20 residues. The ends lost 4 bases at V and 4 bases at J; junction bases unmatched: 17. The CDR3 DNA reads TGTGCCAGCAGCCCTAAAAAGAGAGGGACTAGCGGGGGATCTGGAGAGACCCAGTACTTC. Encoded protein: CASSPKKRGTSGGSGETQYF.

The DNA for the CDR3 is TGTGCCAGCAGTCCGCGGGGTCTCTTCGGGACCGGGGAGCTGTTTTTT. This encodes CASSPRGLFGTGELFF. This chain uses TRBV2 with TRBJ2-2, with a possible D match to TRBD2 (6 bases). This CDR3 contains 16 residues. Germline V gives CDR1 SNHLY, CDR2 FYNNEI. Trimming removed 5 bases at V and 5 bases at J, with 18 bases between.

The V and J genes are TRBV12-5 and TRBJ2-7, with 9 bases aligning to TRBD1. Trimming at V came to 6 bases and at J to 5 bases, leaving 8 bases not matched to a gene. The CDR3 runs to 14 residues. Germline V gene lookup returns CDR1 LGHNT and CDR2 FRNRAP. CDR3 region: CASGLGTGMDEQYF. Written as DNA, the CDR3 is TGTGCTAGTGGCCTGGGGACAGGGATGGACGAGCAGTACTTC.

The chain is built from TRBV7-9 and TRBJ1-1; 9 bases are shared with TRBD1. The CDR3 length is 15 residues. The V gene's germline CDR1 is SEHNR and CDR2 FQNEAQ (reference sequence). V shed 4 bases and J 4 bases; nucleotides not matched to a gene: 7. CDR3 residues: CASSSVTGGTTEAFF. In nucleotides, the CDR3 is TGTGCCAGCAGCTCCGTGACAGGGGGGACCACTGAAGCTTTCTTT.

V and J are TRBV6-5 and TRBJ1-1, with 7 bases aligning to TRBD1. Trimming took 6 bases from V and 2 from J; bases not matched to a gene: 9. The CDR3 spans 15 residues. In germline, CDR1 is MNHEY, CDR2 SVGAGI. CDR3 nucleotide sequence: TGTGCCAGCAGGTCGGGACAGCTTATTAACACTGAAGCTTTCTTT. Translation gives CASRSGQLINTEAFF.

J is TRBJ1-3 and V is TRBV5-6, with a weak D call TRBD1 (5 bases). The CDR3 length is 15 residues. Germline V gene sequence: CDR1 SGHDT, CDR2 YYEEEE. Trimming removed 0 bases from V and 0 bases from J, with 7 bases in between. This chain's CDR3 is CASSLVGGSGNTIYF. DNA for the CDR3: TGTGCCAGCAGCTTGGTCGGGGGCTCTGGAAACACCATATATTTT.